This TCR beta chain was sequenced for a study of blood T cell repertoires in COVID-19 (dated by TCRdb to the early 2020s). Study-wide context: Samples from collaborators originated in the United States, Italy and Spain and spanned both the acute and convalescent phases of COVID-19. Samples were obtained from the ongoing ImmuneRACE study (first 160 participants) and from roughly 1,300 subjects provided by 6 global collaborators. The dataset comprised deeply sampled blood TCRbeta repertoires from subjects exposed to, actively infected with, or recovered from COVID-19. Nearly every sample came with metadata listing a de-identified subject ID, COVID-19 status, age in years and sex. The material from the prospective study consisted of cDNA or gDNA derived from T cells, B-cell-depleted T cells, or PBMCs. A freely available public database, intended as a resource for researchers studying the immune response to SARS-CoV-2, is where the repertoires were released. Where available, HLA class I and class II types were taken from metadata supplied by the sample provider and were not determined by assay-based typing. Here is what the overall study found, with its caveats: The amount of clinical and demographic metadata varied by source and participant and was provided uncurated.

Worth noting for this clone: What this receptor recognizes is not known. No clone much larger than this one lies a single base away; base qualities are absent.

TCRbeta CDR3 regions were amplified from genomic DNA by means of the immunoSEQ Assay, a bias-controlled multiplex PCR. Processing in the source paper ran as follows. The number of nucleated cells in each sample was estimated by amplification of reference gene primers within the assay. To quantify the absolute abundance of each unique TCRbeta CDR3 rearrangement, sequence reads were collapsed and filtered. For each sample, productive Simpson clonality was calculated as the square root of Simpson's diversity index over productive rearrangements. Imported from immuneACCESS, the table was reduced by TCRdb to in-frame sequences with V and J called. These copies leave out some clones; in studies compared against another copy, an unresolved V gene accounts for under half, and the cause of the remainder is not known. That table gives V, J and clone size, and the DNA gave D and trimming. Across this sample there are roughly 130,000 clones, with 84% seen only once. 7% to 9.5% of the sample lies in the top ten.

In Seattle, one collaborating source enrolled patients while the infection was active and tracked those patients longitudinally over the course of disease. Each collaborating institution followed its own protocols to collect whole blood in K2EDTA tubes. Collaborator samples were shipped for TCRbeta analysis as frozen whole blood, isolated PBMCs, or DNA extracted from either sample type. From the cysteine through the phenylalanine, the CDR3 covers 15 amino acids. CDR3 DNA is the only sequence kept; it has 45 bases, read in frame from the first base. V loses 3 bases at its end and J loses 10 bases; junction bases beyond the gene matches: 7. Looking up the germline V gene yields CDR1 KGHSH and CDR2 LQKENI.

Here the chain combines TRBV18 and TRBJ1-6; TRBD1 aligns with 9 central bases. The sequence came from a man aged 30 to 39 with COVID-19, enrolled during active disease. Sequencing input: peripheral blood. The nucleotides read TGTGCCAGCTCACCCGGGACAGGGTTGGAGTCACCCCTCCACTTT. This is translated as CASSPGTGLESPLHF.